This TCR beta chain is from a study of identical twins. Findings of the study overall: Instead of following the same donors, the conclusions were based on cross-sectional statistical analysis. Weaker excess sharing between twins was seen in beta out-of-frame sequences. Out-of-frame alpha sequences that twins shared showed excess low generation probability.

The CDR3 length is 15 residues. The V end lost 2 bases, the J end lost 6 bases, and 15 bases lay between the germline ends. From germline, CDR1 is MDHEN and CDR2 SYDVKM. One entry per CDR3 protein, called by TCRdb with MiXCR from the 5' RACE reads. The sample has some 500,000 distinct CDR3 sequences; more than 9% are singletons. In its sample, this clonotype was seen a few times. No antigen is known for it. These data were likewise used in another study, on yellow fever vaccine responses in identical twins. That paper states: Each twin's T cell response to the vaccine was reported to look partly convergent and partly personalized.

Sequenced sample: PBMCs. This sequence was found in a woman aged 18-30 years in good health. The chain joins TRBV28 to TRBJ2-3; D gene uncertain. The CDR3 bases are TGTGCCAGCAGTTTACGAGATGGACCCAAGGATACGCAGTATTTT. Protein product: CASSLRDGPKDTQYF.